These 14 T cell receptor beta chains were all obtained from the same sample, sequenced in a study of blood T cells in healthy people across ages. Then a second PCR, running roughly 6 to 12 cycles, was carried out with a sample-barcoded 5' primer and a J-beta primer mix. A single record per CDR3 protein comes from TCRdb applying MiXCR to the 5' RACE reads. The table records more than 800,000 distinct CDR3 sequences, 29% of them present only once. Sequenced material: blood. The receptors come from a woman older than 75 in good health.

V usage is TRBV6-1 and J usage is TRBJ1-2; 9 bases align to TRBD1. With V trimmed by 8 bases and J by 7 bases, 8 bases remained unmatched. The CDR3 is 13 residues long. CDR1 MNHNS and CDR2 SASEGT come from the germline V gene. The CDR3, as DNA: TGTGCCAGCCGAACCGACAGGGGGGTTGGCTACACCTTC. It specifies CASRTDRGVGYTF.

The rearrangement links TRBV7-9 to TRBJ2-3, with TRBD2 identical over 12 bases. Germline V gene lookup returns CDR1 SEHNR and CDR2 FQNEAQ (reference sequence). The length of the CDR3 is 14 residues. With 5 bases clipped from V and 8 bases from J, the junction kept 5 bases outside the gene matches. CDR3 residues: CASSRLAGEVTQYF. CDR3 bases: TGTGCCAGCAGCCGACTAGCGGGGGAAGTTACGCAGTATTTT.

Ten or more counts support this clonotype. The V call is TRBV12-3 or TRBV12-4, the J call TRBJ2-5; no reliable D call. This CDR3 is 15 amino acids long. V was cut by 6 bases and J by 3 bases, with 17 bases left in between. The CDR3 coding sequence is TGTGCCAGCAGGTTCCCCTTAGGTCACGAAGAGACCCAGTACTTC. This encodes CASRFPLGHEETQYF.

In this sample, this clonotype turned up many times. The DNA of the CDR3 is TGTGCCAGCGCGCCCCGTAGCGGGGGATACAATGAGCAGTTCTTC. This sequence encodes CASAPRSGGYNEQFF. The rearrangement uses TRBV12-3 or TRBV12-4 and TRBJ2-1; 9 bases are shared with TRBD2. The V and J ends lost 8 bases and 4 bases, in that order; junction bases with no gene match: 9. CDR3 length: 15 amino acids.

This clonotype was detected many times. The chain couples TRBV6-5 to TRBJ2-3; no firm D call. Trimming took 11 bases from V and 0 from J, leaving 21 bases between them. Looked up from germline, CDR1 is MNHEY and CDR2 is SVGAGI. There are 16 residues in the CDR3. CDR3 amino acids: CADPTGRPRSTDTQYF. Here the CDR3 DNA reads TGTGCCGACCCCACCGGCAGGCCGCGTAGCACAGATACGCAGTATTTT.

This clonotype was picked up many times. The chain employs TRBV7-9 and TRBJ2-7, with D maybe TRBD1 (6 bases). This CDR3 region has 15 residues. Trimming pared 4 bases from V and 6 bases from J, leaving 19 bases between. The V gene's germline CDR1 is SEHNR and CDR2 FQNEAQ (reference sequence). CDR3 residues: CASSSMVGDTREQYF. In nucleotides, the CDR3 is TGTGCCAGCAGCTCCATGGTGGGGGACACGCGCGAGCAGTACTTC.

This clonotype was counted a few times. This chain connects TRBV20-1 to TRBJ1-1, with D perhaps TRBD1 (5 bases). The CDR3 length is 12 residues. The V end was cut by 7 bases, the J end by 4 bases, with 13 bases between. CDR1 and CDR2 (germline): DFQATT, SNEGSKA (reference sequence). CDR3 in DNA: TGCAGTGTCAAGCAGGGTGGCACTGAAGCTTTCTTT. Encoded protein: CSVKQGGTEAFF.

This clonotype has just a few counts. Being one base from a much bigger clone, this may be a read error. The V call is TRBV20-1, the J call TRBJ2-1, with 11 bases matching TRBD2. The CDR3 contains 15 residues. Per the germline V gene, CDR1 is DFQATT and CDR2 is SNEGSKA (reference sequence). The CDR3 DNA reads as TGCAGTGCTAGAGACGTAGCGGGGGGGCACAATGAGCAGTCCTTC. Translation: CSARDVAGGHNEQSF.

In its sample, this clonotype was seen many times. The V gene is TRBV5-1, the J gene TRBJ1-2, with D possibly TRBD1 on 5 matching bases. The ends were cut back, 4 bases at V and 4 bases at J, with 17 bases in the middle. The CDR3 length is 15 residues. Germline V gene lookup returns CDR1 SGHRS and CDR2 YFSETQ. As DNA, the CDR3 is TGCGCCAGCAGCAGGGAGGGGCTCACGTCCTATGGCTACACCTTC. It codes for CASSREGLTSYGYTF.

The chain carries TRBV14 and TRBJ1-6; D is ambiguous. Looked up from germline, CDR1 is SGHDN and CDR2 is FVKESK. The CDR3 contains 16 residues. V lost 4 bases, J lost 0 bases, and 10 bases lay in between. Here the CDR3 DNA reads TGTGCCAGCAGCCCCTCGGGCCCCTCCTATAATTCACCCCTCCACTTT. As protein: CASSPSGPSYNSPLHF.

This clonotype turned up a few times. The chain has TRBV21-1 and TRBJ2-7; no check of the table's D call, TRBD1, against the DNA was made. TRBV21-1 is assigned pseudogene status. The length of the CDR3 is 15 residues. The CDR3 spells CASSKALRGPGEQYF. In DNA, the CDR3 is TGTGCCAGCAGCAAAGCGCTTAGGGGGCCGGGGGAGCAGTACTTC.

CDR3: CSASRWGSGKGFDEKLFF. The DNA for the CDR3 is TGCAGTGCTAGTCGCTGGGGCAGTGGAAAAGGCTTTGACGAAAAACTGTTTTTT. The rearrangement links TRBV20-1 to TRBJ1-4; weak D call: TRBD1 (5 bases). Trimming cost V 3 bases and J 8 bases, with 28 bases left between them. Germline lookup yields CDR1 DFQATT and CDR2 SNEGSKA (reference sequence). The CDR3 covers 18 residues.

Many counts were recorded for this clonotype. The J gene is TRBJ2-3, the V gene TRBV11-2, with D perhaps TRBD1 (6 bases). This CDR3 comprises 18 residues. V dropped 1 base and J dropped 0 bases, with 17 bases sitting between them. Germline V gene data show CDR1 as SGHAT and CDR2 as FQNNGV. The CDR3 is CASSLAFGQSSSTDTQYF. DNA for the CDR3: TGTGCCAGCAGCTTAGCCTTCGGACAGTCTTCTAGCACAGATACGCAGTATTTT.

As regards this clonotype: A much larger clone lies a single base off, so this may be a read error. It is unclear where the CDR3 begins or ends on the DNA, so no DNA is shown, and the CDR3 is as TCRdb lists it. The chain uses TRBV29-1 and TRBJ1-2; whether TRBD1, the table's D call, matches the DNA was not checked. The CDR3 is 12 residues long, ends included. Germline CDR1 SQVTM, CDR2 ANQGSEA. The CDR3 protein is CSVATGAVGCTF.